The subject of this entry is one T cell receptor (beta chain). Its antigen is unknown. Donors had no recently reported acute infections or vaccinations and were HIV-negative. These data originate in a study of shared clonotypes between healthy human individuals. Study details: For every donor, three CD4 naive, three CD4 memory, two CD8 naive and one CD8 memory plates were used.

Profiled with immunoSEQ multiplex PCR; TCRdb holds only in-frame clones, not every one. This sample has roughly 2.2 million clones; 85% to 95% occur once, and the top ten carry roughly 0.36%. Notes on the study in general: Only blood underwent sampling, and tissue repertoires likely differ. Generally, naive subsets (rather than memory subsets) showed larger estimated richness.

The germline CDR1 and CDR2 sequences are SGHKS and YYEKEE (reference sequence). The length of the CDR3 is 15 residues. After removal of 4 bases from V and 3 bases from J, the junction contained 6 bases not matched to a gene. The TCR was taken from a man between 18 and 29 years old in good health. Some clones in this sample may be carry-over from other donors' samples. Input material: naive CD4+ T cells from PBMCs. Noted subset: CD45RA+ positively selected. The V gene is TRBV5-5, the J gene TRBJ2-2, with 7 nucleotides matching TRBD1. CDR3 in DNA: TGTGCCAGCAGCCCCCGACAGGGATACACCGGGGAGCTGTTTTTT. Its protein is CASSPRQGYTGELFF.